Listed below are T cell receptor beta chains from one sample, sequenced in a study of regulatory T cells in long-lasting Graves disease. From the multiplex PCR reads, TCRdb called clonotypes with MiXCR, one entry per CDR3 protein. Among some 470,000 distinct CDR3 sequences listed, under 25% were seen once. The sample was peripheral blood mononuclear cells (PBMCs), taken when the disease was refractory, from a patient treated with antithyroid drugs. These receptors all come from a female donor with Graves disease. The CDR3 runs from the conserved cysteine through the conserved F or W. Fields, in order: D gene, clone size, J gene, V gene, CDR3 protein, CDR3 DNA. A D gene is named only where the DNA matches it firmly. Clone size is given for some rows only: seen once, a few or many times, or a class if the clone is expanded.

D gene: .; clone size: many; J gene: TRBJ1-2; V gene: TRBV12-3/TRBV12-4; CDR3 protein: CASSSLDRQWGGYTF; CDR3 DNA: TGTGCCAGCAGTTCCCTAGACAGGCAATGGGGTGGCTACACCTTC
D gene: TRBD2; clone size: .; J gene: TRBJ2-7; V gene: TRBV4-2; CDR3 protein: CASSPTEREGSYEQYF; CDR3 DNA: TGTGCCAGCAGCCCGACCGAACGGGAGGGATCCTACGAGCAGTACTTC
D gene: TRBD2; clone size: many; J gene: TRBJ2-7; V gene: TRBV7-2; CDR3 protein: CASTWTSGVSSYEQYF; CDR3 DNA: TGTGCCAGCACCTGGACTAGCGGAGTTAGCAGCTACGAGCAGTACTTC
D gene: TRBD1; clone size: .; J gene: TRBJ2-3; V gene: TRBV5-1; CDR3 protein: CASGRTGFSTDTQYF; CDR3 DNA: TGCGCCAGCGGCAGGACAGGGTTTAGCACAGATACGCAGTATTTT
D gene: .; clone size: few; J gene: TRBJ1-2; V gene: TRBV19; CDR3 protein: CASSIRLVGSANYGYTF; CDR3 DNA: TGTGCCAGTAGTATACGGCTCGTTGGCAGCGCTAACTATGGCTACACCTTC
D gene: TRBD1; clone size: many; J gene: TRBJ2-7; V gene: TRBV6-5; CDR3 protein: CASSLQGVAYEQYF; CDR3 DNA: TGTGCCAGCAGTTTACAGGGGGTGGCTTACGAGCAGTACTTC
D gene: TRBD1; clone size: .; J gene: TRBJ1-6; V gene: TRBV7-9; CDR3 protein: CAGSFSGTGYNSPLHF; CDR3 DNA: TGTGCCGGCAGCTTCTCCGGGACAGGATATAATTCACCCCTCCACTTT
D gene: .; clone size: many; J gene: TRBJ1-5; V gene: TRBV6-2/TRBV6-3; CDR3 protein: CASSYSGDVEQPQHF; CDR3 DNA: TGTGCCAGCAGTTACTCGGGAGATGTAGAGCAGCCCCAGCATTTT
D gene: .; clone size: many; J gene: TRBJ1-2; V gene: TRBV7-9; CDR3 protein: CASSFGLQTITF; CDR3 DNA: TGTGCCAGCAGCTTCGGACTACAGACTATCACCTTC
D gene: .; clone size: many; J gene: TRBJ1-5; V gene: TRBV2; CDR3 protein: CASSVKGENQPQHF; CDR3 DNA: TGTGCCAGCAGTGTGAAGGGAGAGAATCAGCCCCAGCATTTT
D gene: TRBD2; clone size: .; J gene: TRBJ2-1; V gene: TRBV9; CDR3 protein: CASSVGASGGNEQFF; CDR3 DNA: TGTGCCAGCAGCGTAGGGGCTAGCGGGGGCAATGAGCAGTTCTTC
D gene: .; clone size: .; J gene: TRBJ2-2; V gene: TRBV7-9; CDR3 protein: CASRSAVSPNTGELFF; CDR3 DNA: TGTGCCAGCAGGTCCGCGGTTAGCCCGAACACCGGGGAGCTGTTTTTT
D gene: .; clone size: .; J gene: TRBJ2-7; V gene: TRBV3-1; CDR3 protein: CASSHGGASYEQYF; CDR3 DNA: TGTGCCAGCAGCCACGGAGGGGCCTCCTACGAGCAGTACTTC
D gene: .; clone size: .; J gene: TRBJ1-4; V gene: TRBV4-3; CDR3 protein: CASSQGIASVSEKLFF; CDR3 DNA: TGCGCCAGCAGCCAAGGTATAGCTTCAGTGAGTGAAAAACTGTTTTTT
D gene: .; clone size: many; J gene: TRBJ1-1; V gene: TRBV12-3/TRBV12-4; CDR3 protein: CASSAQGGSTEAFF; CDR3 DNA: TGTGCCAGCAGTGCGCAAGGGGGGTCCACTGAAGCTTTCTTT
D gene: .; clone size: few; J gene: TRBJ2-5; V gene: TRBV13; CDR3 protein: CASSRTGVRRETQYF; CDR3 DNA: TGTGCCAGCAGCCGGACTGGGGTTCGGAGAGAGACCCAGTACTTC
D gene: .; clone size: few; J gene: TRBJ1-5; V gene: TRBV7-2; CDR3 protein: CASSLFGSMPQPQHF; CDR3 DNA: TGTGCCAGCAGCTTATTTGGCAGTATGCCGCAGCCCCAGCATTTT
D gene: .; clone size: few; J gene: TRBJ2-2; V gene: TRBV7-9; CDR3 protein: CASSLVSRNTGELFF; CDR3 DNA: TGTGCCAGCAGCTTAGTCTCCCGGAACACCGGGGAGCTGTTTTTT
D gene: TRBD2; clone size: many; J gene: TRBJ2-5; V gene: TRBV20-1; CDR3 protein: CSARGQGIGLAGSRETQYF; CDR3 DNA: TGCAGTGCTAGAGGACAGGGAATAGGACTAGCGGGGTCCAGAGAGACCCAGTACTTC
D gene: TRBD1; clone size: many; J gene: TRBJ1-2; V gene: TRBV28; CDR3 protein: CASSVSSRGLRGYTF; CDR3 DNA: TGTGCCAGCAGCGTCTCGAGCAGGGGGCTAAGGGGCTACACCTTC
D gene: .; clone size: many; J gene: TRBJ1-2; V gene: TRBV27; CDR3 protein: CASSLWGSTGVNYGYTF; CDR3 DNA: TGTGCCAGCAGTTTATGGGGGTCGACAGGTGTTAACTATGGCTACACCTTC
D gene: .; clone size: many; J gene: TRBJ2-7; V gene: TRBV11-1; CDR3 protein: CASSSRDGSSYEQYF; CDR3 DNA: TGTGCCAGCAGCTCACGGGACGGTAGCTCCTACGAGCAGTACTTC
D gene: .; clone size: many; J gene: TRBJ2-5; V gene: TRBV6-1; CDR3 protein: CASNDGTTGTQYF; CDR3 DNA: TGTGCCAGCAATGACGGGACCACGGGGACCCAGTACTTC
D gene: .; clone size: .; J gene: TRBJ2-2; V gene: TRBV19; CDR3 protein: CASNTAGELFF; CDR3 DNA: TGTGCCAGTAATACAGCCGGGGAGCTGTTTTTT
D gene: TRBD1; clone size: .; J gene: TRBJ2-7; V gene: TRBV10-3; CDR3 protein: CAISDGTGGDEQYF; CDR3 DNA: TGTGCCATCAGTGACGGGACAGGGGGAGACGAGCAGTACTTC
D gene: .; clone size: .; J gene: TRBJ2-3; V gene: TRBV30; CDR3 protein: CAWSLSTDTQYF; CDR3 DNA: TGTGCCTGGAGTCTGTCCACAGATACGCAGTATTTT